A single sample is the source of the 8 T cell receptor beta chains below, sequenced in a study of molecular identifiers for immune sequencing clone quantification. One entry per CDR3 protein, called by TCRdb with MiXCR from the PCR reads. The sample yields about 100,000 distinct CDR3 sequences, roughly 38% seen once. Sequenced: naive CD8+ T cells from blood, with Jurkat cell RNA spiked in. As to subset: FACS-sorted CD8+CD4-CCR7+CD45RA+ naive T cells. The receptors were gathered from a human donor in good health. Some libraries in this study had Jurkat cell RNA spiked in.

The rearrangement uses TRBV20-1 and TRBJ2-7; TRBD2 matches 11 bases. V lost 2 bases to trimming and J lost 4 bases; unmatched junction nucleotides: 7. Germline V gives CDR1 DFQATT, CDR2 SNEGSKA (reference sequence). This CDR3 is built from 15 residues. CDR3 loop: CSARWAGLAEYEQYF. In nucleotides, the CDR3 is TGCAGTGCTAGATGGGCGGGACTAGCGGAGTACGAGCAGTACTTC.

This chain uses TRBV20-1 with TRBJ1-6; D not certain. CDR1 is DFQATT and CDR2 is SNEGSKA in the germline V gene (reference sequence). V lost 6 bases to trimming and J lost 3 bases, with 18 bases between them. This CDR3 comprises 16 residues. The CDR3 spells CSAVLPGTVYNSPLHF. The DNA for the CDR3 is TGCAGTGCCGTCCTTCCAGGAACCGTCTATAATTCACCCCTCCACTTT.

This chain connects TRBV11-2 to TRBJ2-5; 9 bases fit TRBD2. This CDR3 is 15 amino acids long. CDR1 and CDR2 (germline): SGHAT, FQNNGV. Losses at the gene ends were 4 bases for V and 4 bases for J; bases not matched to a gene: 7. The CDR3 reads CASSSSAGGGETQYF. Written as DNA, the CDR3 is TGTGCCAGCAGCTCCTCCGCGGGAGGGGGAGAGACCCAGTACTTC.

As for this clonotype: Given a much more abundant clone one base away, this may be a read error. The V and J genes are TRBV4-3 and TRBJ2-1; TRBD2 agrees at 8 bases. The CDR3 has 13 residues. Trimming cost V 3 bases and J 10 bases; bases outside gene matches: 5. Germline lookup yields CDR1 LGHNA and CDR2 YSLEER. CDR3 bases: TGCGCCAGCAGCCATACTAGCGGCAAGGAGCAGTTCTTC. This translates into CASSHTSGKEQFF.

The chain recombines TRBV27 with TRBJ1-5; D gene ambiguous. Trimming pared 5 bases from V and 4 bases from J, leaving 9 bases between. Germline values: CDR1 MNHEY, CDR2 SMNVEV (reference sequence). The CDR3 runs 13 residues. Here the CDR3 DNA reads TGTGCCAGCAGTACAGACGGAAATCAGCCCCAGCATTTT. Translating it yields CASSTDGNQPQHF.

This clonotype was counted ten times or more. This rearrangement joins TRBV7-2 to TRBJ2-1, with D perhaps TRBD1 (5 bases). Trimming shortened V by 10 bases and J by 1 base, and 8 bases separated the two germline ends. The CDR3 runs 12 residues. Germline loops: CDR1 SGHTA, CDR2 FQGNSA. This chain's CDR3 is CAKQVSYNEQFF. For the CDR3, the DNA is TGTGCCAAACAGGTTTCCTACAATGAGCAGTTCTTC.

The chain links TRBV13 to TRBJ2-7; D gene ambiguous. This CDR3 has 11 amino acids. The V end lost 4 bases, the J end lost 6 bases, and 7 bases lay between the germline ends. Per the germline V gene, CDR1 is PRHDT and CDR2 is FYEKMQ (reference sequence). CDR3 in amino acids: CASSSYGEQYF. For the CDR3, the DNA is TGTGCCAGCAGCTCATATGGCGAGCAGTACTTC.

This clonotype was counted only a few times. This chain connects TRBV12-3 or TRBV12-4 to TRBJ2-7; D possibly corresponds to TRBD1 (5 bases). The CDR3 covers 14 residues. The V end was cut by 6 bases, the J end by 2 bases, with 14 bases between. CDR3 sequence: CASSPPRVPYEQYF. The DNA of the CDR3 is TGTGCCAGCAGCCCCCCCAGGGTCCCCTACGAGCAGTACTTC.